This TCR beta chain stems from a study of blood T cell repertoires in COVID-19. The wider study: COVID-19 samples, acute and convalescent, were from the United States, Italy and Spain. The cDNA or gDNA used as material had been derived from T cells, B-cell-depleted T cells, or PBMCs.

Study processing details: Estimation of nucleated cell counts was performed using reference gene primer amplification. TCRdb's copy holds only in-frame clones and misses some; the assay was immunoSEQ multiplex PCR. V, J and clone size reflect that table, while D and trimming were determined from the DNA. Altogether over 85,000 clones are present, 78% being singletons, with the ten largest covering about 9.6%. This TCR came from a man in his 60s with active or convalescent COVID-19. The sample consisted of peripheral blood.

The chain's CDR3 is CASSQVYRGINEKLFF. In DNA, the CDR3 is TGCGCCAGCAGCCAAGTGTACAGGGGCATTAATGAAAAACTGTTTTTT. V and J are TRBV4-3 and TRBJ1-4; 7 bases match TRBD1. Germline assignment: CDR1 LGHNA and CDR2 YSLEER. There are 16 residues in the CDR3. Trimming removed 1 base from V and 4 bases from J; junction bases left unmatched: 6.